The rows below give T cell receptor beta chains drawn from one sample of a study of identifying expanded T cells in peripheral blood. TCRdb's copy holds only in-frame clones and misses some; the assay was immunoSEQ multiplex PCR. The sample shows over 65,000 clones, approximately 90% of them seen only once. The sequenced material came from blood. Receptors originate from a person between 18 and 75 years old in good health. Both conserved end residues are part of each CDR3. The D gene is left open where the match is weak. Size tells how often a clone was seen (once, few, many) or the class of an expanded clone, and some rows leave it out.

TRBV5-4	NA	TRBJ2-2	NA	CASSLGATGELFF	TGTGCCAGCAGCTTGGGAGCCACCGGGGAGCTGTTTTTT
TRBV5-6	once	TRBJ2-3	NA	CASSSRWGGGTDTQYF	TGTGCCAGCAGTTCTCGCTGGGGGGGCGGCACAGATACGCAGTATTTT
TRBV6-6	NA	TRBJ2-7	TRBD1	CASSRTTGGSYYEQYF	TGTGCCAGCAGTCGAACGACAGGGGGCTCCTACTACGAGCAGTACTTC
TRBV7-8	NA	TRBJ1-1	NA	CASSPRDITEAFF	TGTGCCAGCAGCCCAAGGGACATTACTGAAGCTTTCTTT
TRBV29-1	NA	TRBJ2-1	NA	CSVEDGRGDEQFF	TGCAGCGTTGAGGACGGAAGGGGTGATGAGCAGTTCTTC
TRBV9	NA	TRBJ2-5	NA	CASSVVEGYGAQYF	TGTGCCAGCAGCGTAGTGGAGGGCTACGGGGCCCAGTACTTC
TRBV6-5	once	TRBJ1-2	NA	CASSYSSQIYGYTF	TGTGCCAGCAGTTACTCCTCCCAGATATATGGCTACACCTTC
TRBV18	NA	TRBJ1-5	NA	CASSALRADQPQHF	TGTGCCAGCTCCGCACTCCGGGCTGATCAGCCCCAGCATTTT
TRBV10-3	once	TRBJ2-2	NA	CAIRTGLDDGELFF	TGTGCCATCAGAACAGGGTTAGATGACGGGGAGCTGTTTTTT
TRBV2	NA	TRBJ2-2	NA	CASAYGPSNTGELFF	TGTGCCAGTGCCTACGGGCCCTCGAACACCGGGGAGCTGTTTTTT
TRBV19	NA	TRBJ1-1	TRBD1	CASSIYRGENTEAFF	TGTGCCAGTAGTATCTACAGGGGGGAGAACACTGAAGCTTTCTTT
TRBV30	NA	TRBJ2-3	TRBD2	CAWSVSRTSGSTDTQYF	TGTGCCTGGAGTGTCTCCCGGACTAGCGGATCCACAGATACGCAGTATTTT
TRBV12-5	NA	TRBJ1-2	TRBD1	CASGPSGDRLRLRGFGYTF	TGTGCTAGTGGCCCCTCGGGGGACAGGCTTCGTCTCAGGGGTTTTGGCTACACCTTC
TRBV23-1	NA	TRBJ2-5	NA	CASFVETQYF	TGCGCCAGTTTTGTCGAGACCCAGTACTTC
TRBV7-7	NA	TRBJ2-1	TRBD2	CASSSGLGNEQFF	TGTGCCAGCAGCTCGGGACTAGGCAATGAGCAGTTCTTC
TRBV10-3	NA	TRBJ1-2	NA	CAISESGGPHGYTF	TGTGCCATCAGTGAGTCAGGGGGGCCGCATGGCTACACCTTC
TRBV29-1	few	TRBJ1-2	NA	CSVGSPGYGYTF	TGCAGCGTTGGATCCCCCGGGTATGGCTACACCTTC
TRBV5-1	NA	TRBJ1-1	TRBD1	CASSLEDRDTEAFF	TGCGCCAGCAGCTTGGAGGACAGGGACACTGAAGCTTTCTTT
TRBV10-3	NA	TRBJ2-7	NA	CAISAPVGGAPEQYF	TGTGCCATCAGTGCCCCTGTTGGGGGGGCGCCCGAGCAGTACTTC
TRBV5-1	NA	TRBJ2-5	NA	CASSPDTGYQETQYF	TGCGCCAGCAGCCCGGACACAGGGTACCAAGAGACCCAGTACTTC
TRBV28	NA	TRBJ1-5	TRBD1	CASSFSQGAQHF	TGTGCCAGCAGTTTTAGCCAGGGGGCCCAGCATTTT
TRBV5-1	NA	TRBJ2-3	TRBD1	CASSNGQDTDTQYF	TGCGCCAGCAGCAATGGACAGGACACAGATACGCAGTATTTT